Detailed here is one T cell receptor beta chain. This entry belongs to a study of blood T cell repertoires in COVID-19. Turning to the study itself: Sites across the United States, Italy and Spain contributed samples from acute and convalescent COVID-19. In each case, the material was cDNA or gDNA derived from T cells, B-cell-depleted T cells, or PBMCs.

The authors' processing: Estimates of nucleated cell counts were drawn from the amplification of reference gene primers. Assay: immunoSEQ multiplex PCR; the TCRdb copy retains only in-frame clones and omits some. That table supplies the V and J calls and clone size; D and trimming were determined from the DNA. The sample carries roughly 100,000 clones, 70% to 80% recorded once. This sequence originates from a man in his sixties with active or convalescent COVID-19. Material for sequencing was peripheral blood.

This CDR3 is CASSPLAGRNTGELFF. DNA of the CDR3: TGTGCCAGCAGTCCCCTAGCGGGAAGGAACACCGGGGAGCTGTTTTTT. This chain uses TRBV28 with TRBJ2-2; 9 nucleotides align to TRBD2. V dropped 5 bases and J dropped 1; count of bases not matched to a gene: 5. CDR1 and CDR2 from the germline V gene are MDHEN and SYDVKM. This CDR3 is 16 amino acids long.